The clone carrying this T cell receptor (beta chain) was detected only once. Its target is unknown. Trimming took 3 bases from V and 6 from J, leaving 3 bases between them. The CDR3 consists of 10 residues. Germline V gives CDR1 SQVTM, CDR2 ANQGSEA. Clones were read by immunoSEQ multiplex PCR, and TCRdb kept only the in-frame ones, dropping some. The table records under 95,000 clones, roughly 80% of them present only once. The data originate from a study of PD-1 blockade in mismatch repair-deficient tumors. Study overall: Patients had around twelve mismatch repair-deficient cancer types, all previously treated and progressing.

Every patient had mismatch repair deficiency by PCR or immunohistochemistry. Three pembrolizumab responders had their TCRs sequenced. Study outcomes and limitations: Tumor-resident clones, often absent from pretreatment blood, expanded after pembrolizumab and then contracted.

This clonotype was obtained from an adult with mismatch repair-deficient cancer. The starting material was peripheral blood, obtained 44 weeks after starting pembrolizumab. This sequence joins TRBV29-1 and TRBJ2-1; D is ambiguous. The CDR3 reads CSVESNEQFF. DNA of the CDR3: TGCAGCGTTGAGAGCAATGAGCAGTTCTTC.